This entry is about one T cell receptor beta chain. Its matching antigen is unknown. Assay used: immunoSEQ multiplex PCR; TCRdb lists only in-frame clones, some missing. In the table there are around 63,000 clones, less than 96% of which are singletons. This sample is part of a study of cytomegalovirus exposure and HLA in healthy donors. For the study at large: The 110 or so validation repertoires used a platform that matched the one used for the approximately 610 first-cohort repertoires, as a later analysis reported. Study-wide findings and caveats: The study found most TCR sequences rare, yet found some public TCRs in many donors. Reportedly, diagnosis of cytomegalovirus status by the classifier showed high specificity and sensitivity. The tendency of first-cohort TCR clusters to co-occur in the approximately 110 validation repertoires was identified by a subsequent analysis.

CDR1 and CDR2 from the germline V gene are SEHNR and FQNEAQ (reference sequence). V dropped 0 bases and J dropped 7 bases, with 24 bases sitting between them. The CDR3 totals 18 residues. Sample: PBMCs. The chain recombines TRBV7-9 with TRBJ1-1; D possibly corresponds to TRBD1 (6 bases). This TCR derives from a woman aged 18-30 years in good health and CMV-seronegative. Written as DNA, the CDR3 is TGTGCCAGCAGCTTAGCTGGGGGGGCCGCAGGGGTTTCCCTTGAAGCTTTCTTT. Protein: CASSLAGGAAGVSLEAFF.